Described below is a single TCR beta chain sequence and its context. Its antigen remains unknown. CTLA-4 blockade using ipilimumab, together with focal radiation, was received by patients with chemo-refractory metastatic non-small-cell lung cancer. The CDR3 extends over 14 amino acids. Germline trimming cut 5 bases from V and 6 bases from J; bases unmatched to any gene: 3. In germline, CDR1 is SNHLY, CDR2 FYNNEI. Only in-frame clones appear in the TCRdb table, and some are missing; sequencing was by immunoSEQ multiplex PCR. The sample holds approximately 39,000 clones, 55% to 75% seen once. The sample originates from a study of radiotherapy plus CTLA-4 blockade in lung cancer. Study in general: In 18% of patients, objective responses were seen; 30% to 35% had disease control. Study-wide results and caveats: Blood-borne expansion of tumor-derived TCR clones followed radiotherapy plus ipilimumab. Together with interferon-beta, which increased in serum after radiation, early dynamic changes in blood T cell clones were reportedly the best predictors of response.

The material sequenced was peripheral blood, taken from a patient treated with radiotherapy plus ipilimumab. This clonotype was sampled from a human donor with non-small cell lung cancer who had stable disease on radiotherapy plus ipilimumab. The chain is built from TRBV2 and TRBJ1-4; 10 bases fit TRBD1. The CDR3: CASSPGQGYEKLFF. CDR3 nucleotides: TGTGCCAGCAGTCCGGGACAGGGGTATGAAAAACTGTTTTTT.